These 21 T cell receptor beta chains were sequenced from one sample in a study of blood T cell repertoires in COVID-19. TCRdb keeps only in-frame clones here, not all; method: immunoSEQ multiplex PCR. Of around 260,000 clones in the sample, around 86% were seen once. Input material: peripheral blood. The receptors derive from a man younger than 35 with active or convalescent COVID-19.

This clone appeared once. The CDR3 loop reads CASSEQDRFGNQPQHF. The DNA for the CDR3 is TGCGCCAGCAGTGAACAAGACAGGTTTGGCAATCAGCCCCAGCATTTT. The rearrangement uses TRBV10-2 and TRBJ1-5, with D possibly being TRBD1 (6 bases). The V and J ends lost 3 bases and 2 bases respectively, with 14 bases between them. Germline-derived CDR1 and CDR2 are WSHSY and SAAADI. This CDR3 has 16 amino acids.

The chain carries TRBV6-2 or TRBV6-3 and TRBJ1-1; perhaps TRBD1 as D (6 bases). Trimming removed 1 base from V and 3 bases from J, with 18 bases in between. Germline CDR1 MNHEY, CDR2 SVGEGT. The CDR3 sequence is 17 residues long. The CDR3 region is CASSYFGPRDTDTEAFF. The CDR3, as DNA: TGTGCCAGCAGTTACTTTGGCCCCCGGGACACTGACACTGAAGCTTTCTTT.

The rearrangement links TRBV19 to TRBJ2-1; D ambiguous. The V end was cut by 3 bases, the J end by 15 bases, with 15 bases between. This CDR3 has 12 amino acids. Germline CDR1 reads LNHDA; CDR2 reads SQIVND (reference sequence). The DNA of the CDR3 is TGTGCCAGTAGTATCGACGGTGGGCCCAGGTTCTTC. Protein product: CASSIDGGPRFF.

This clone was observed a single time. CDR3 in amino acids: CASSDSSGGGDEQFF. Written as DNA, the CDR3 is TGTGCCAGCAGTGACTCAAGCGGGGGGGGCGATGAGCAGTTCTTC. The rearrangement uses TRBV6-4 and TRBJ2-1; 10 bases fit TRBD2. The CDR3 contains 15 residues. Trimming at V came to 0 bases and at J to 8 bases, leaving 4 bases not matched to a gene. The germline CDR1 and CDR2 sequences are MRHNA and SNTAGT.

The sample holds a few counts of this clone. The V gene is TRBV7-9, the J gene TRBJ2-7; D is unclear. The CDR3 extends over 11 amino acids. Looked up from germline, CDR1 is SEHNR and CDR2 is FQNEAQ (reference sequence). Between the trimmed V and J ends, which lost 1 base and 6 bases, there was a span of 4 bases. The CDR3 is CASSLEREQYF. The CDR3 bases are TGTGCCAGCAGCTTAGAGCGCGAGCAGTACTTC.

In regard to this clone: The sample carries other DNA sequences with the same CDR3. The rearrangement uses TRBV27 and TRBJ1-3, with unresolved D. The CDR3 runs to 13 residues. The germline CDR1 and CDR2 sequences are MNHEY and SMNVEV (reference sequence). V dropped 4 bases and J dropped 0 bases, with 4 bases sitting between them. In nucleotides, the CDR3 is TGTGCCAGCAGTTCAAACTCTGGAAACACCATATATTTT. Amino acid sequence: CASSSNSGNTIYF.

The J gene is TRBJ1-2, the V gene TRBV9; 8 positions agree with TRBD1. The length of the CDR3 is 14 residues. V lost 4 bases to trimming and J lost 6 bases; unmatched junction nucleotides: 8. The germline V gene encodes CDR1 SGDLS and CDR2 YYNGEE. In DNA, the CDR3 is TGTGCCAGCAGCCCCCGACAGGGGAGTGATGGCTACACCTTC. Its translation is CASSPRQGSDGYTF.

V is TRBV6-5 and J is TRBJ2-6; no clear D. The CDR3 spans 15 residues. Trimming removed 7 bases at V and 0 bases at J, with 10 bases between. The germline V gene has CDR1 MNHEY and CDR2 SVGAGI. This chain's CDR3 is CASTLSGSGANVLTF. The CDR3 region has the DNA TGTGCCAGCACCTTATCAGGCTCTGGGGCCAACGTCCTGACTTTC.

The chain employs TRBV10-3 and TRBJ1-2; possible D gene TRBD1, 6 bases. The CDR3 has 13 amino acids. Germline V gives CDR1 ENHRY, CDR2 SYGVKD. Trimming cost V 10 bases and J 7 bases, with 19 bases left between them. CDR3 coding DNA: TGTGCCACCTCAGGGGTTTCTTTGGGTGGCTACACCTTC. Translated: CATSGVSLGGYTF.

The V call is TRBV7-2, the J call TRBJ1-2; 8 nucleotides agree with TRBD1. The CDR3 length is 14 residues. J gave up 4 bases and V 8 bases, and 9 bases lay outside the gene matches. Per germline, CDR1 SGHTA and CDR2 FQGNSA. The DNA for the CDR3 is TGTGCCAGCGGAGGGACAGGTCTCTCCTATGGCTACACCTTC. Translation: CASGGTGLSYGYTF.

The chain joins TRBV5-4 to TRBJ1-1; D ambiguous. The CDR3 consists of 16 residues. The V gene's germline CDR1 is SGHNT and CDR2 YYREEE (reference sequence). Deletions cut 2 bases from V and 1 base from J, with 15 bases between. The CDR3 DNA follows: TGTGCCAGCAGCTTAAGCCCGCGGGTTGGGAACACTGAAGCTTTCTTT. This sequence encodes CASSLSPRVGNTEAFF.

J is TRBJ2-3 and V is TRBV27, with 8 bases lining up with TRBD1. The length of the CDR3 is 16 residues. The germline V gene has CDR1 MNHEY and CDR2 SMNVEV (reference sequence). Trimming cost V 7 bases and J 1 base; bases outside gene matches: 10. CDR3: CASTHGQGSRTDTQYF. DNA for the CDR3: TGTGCCAGCACACATGGACAGGGCTCTCGCACAGATACGCAGTATTTT.

The chain carries TRBV29-1 and TRBJ2-5; D perhaps matches TRBD2 (6 bases). The CDR3 contains 14 residues. Germline lookup yields CDR1 SQVTM and CDR2 ANQGSEA. V was shortened by 7 bases and J by 1 base, with 16 bases between the two germline ends. In DNA, the CDR3 is TGCAGCGCCCAAGAAGGTAGCGGCCAAGAGACCCAGTACTTC. Residues: CSAQEGSGQETQYF.

This chain connects TRBV3-1 (or the pseudogene TRBV3-2) to TRBJ2-1; D is possibly TRBD1 (6 bases). Germline CDR1 reads LGHDT; CDR2 reads YNNKEL (reference sequence). The CDR3 extends over 14 amino acids. With 4 bases removed from V and 7 bases from J, the gap between germline ends came to 14 bases. The CDR3 bases are TGTGCCAGCAGCCCCCTAGACAGGCCTAATGAGCAGTTCTTC. Residues: CASSPLDRPNEQFF.

CDR3: CASSRRGSGGDQNIQYF. CDR3 in DNA: TGTGCCAGCTCAAGGCGCGGCAGCGGGGGGGACCAAAACATTCAGTACTTC. This chain links TRBV18 with TRBJ2-4; 10 nucleotides align to TRBD2. The CDR3 consists of 17 residues. V shed 5 bases, J shed 5 bases, and the junction held 12 bases outside the gene matches. Germline V gene lookup returns CDR1 KGHSH and CDR2 LQKENI.

J is TRBJ2-5 and V is TRBV6-6, with TRBD2 matching over 15 bases. Per germline, CDR1 MNHNY and CDR2 SVGAGI (reference sequence). The length of the CDR3 is 18 residues. J lost 1 base, V lost 5 bases, and 8 bases had no gene match. CDR3 amino acids: CASSLRGGLAGGQETQYF. The CDR3 nucleotides read TGTGCCAGCAGTCTTAGAGGGGGACTAGCGGGGGGCCAAGAGACCCAGTACTTC.

This chain uses TRBV4-2 with TRBJ2-7; possibly TRBD2 for D (5 bases). The CDR3 sequence is 16 residues long. V was clipped by 0 bases and J by 7 bases, with 19 bases between them. The germline CDR1 and CDR2 sequences are LGHNA and YNFKEQ. The CDR3 is CASSQELGLRVPEQYF. In DNA form, the CDR3 reads TGTGCCAGCAGCCAAGAATTAGGACTTAGGGTCCCGGAGCAGTACTTC.

This sequence joins TRBV30 and TRBJ1-6; D is undetermined. Germline V gene lookup returns CDR1 GTSNPN and CDR2 SVGIG (reference sequence). CDR3 size: 14 residues. Trimming pared 1 base from V and 11 bases from J, leaving 15 bases between. CDR3 protein: CAWSASTTGTPLHF. In DNA form, the CDR3 reads TGTGCCTGGAGTGCTTCTACTACGGGGACACCCCTCCACTTT.

The sample holds one count of this clone. The chain links TRBV10-3 to TRBJ1-4; tentative D call: TRBD1 (5 bases). Germline lookup yields CDR1 ENHRY and CDR2 SYGVKD. V lost 3 bases to trimming and J lost 7 bases, with 15 bases between them. This CDR3 spans 15 amino acids. The CDR3 region has the DNA TGTGCCATCAGTGACACTGCGGGAGGGGTTGAAAAACTGTTTTTT. Protein product: CAISDTAGGVEKLFF.

The V call is TRBV5-5, the J call TRBJ1-2, with a tentative D call TRBD1 (6 bases). CDR1 is SGHKS, CDR2 YYEKEE, per germline (reference sequence). There are 14 residues in the CDR3. Between the trimmed V and J ends, which lost 4 bases and 7 bases, there was a span of 17 bases. DNA of the CDR3: TGTGCCAGCAGCCCCGCGGGGGCGGCTCCTGGCTACACCTTC. This translates into CASSPAGAAPGYTF.

This clone was counted once. The rearrangement joins TRBV5-1 to TRBJ2-7, with a tentative D call TRBD2 (6 bases). Germline-derived CDR1 and CDR2 are SGHRS and YFSETQ. This CDR3 is built from 17 residues. Trimming pared 4 bases from V and 7 bases from J, leaving 27 bases between. CDR3 sequence (DNA): TGCGCCAGCAGCCCGGGGCGGTACAGCGGCCGGGGGTGGGAGCAGTACTTC. Encoded protein: CASSPGRYSGRGWEQYF.